This record concerns one TCR beta chain sequence. The record originates from a study of blood T cell repertoires in COVID-19. The overall study: Samples came from the United States, Italy and Spain, spanning acute and convalescent COVID-19.

As handled by the study authors: The assay estimated nucleated cells by amplifying reference gene primers. Repertoires were generated with immunoSEQ multiplex PCR, while TCRdb's copy carries only in-frame clones and drops some. V and J calls and clone size come straight from that table; D and trimming were deduced from the DNA. The sample has about 160,000 clones, roughly nine tenths seen once. The germline gives CDR1 SGHTA, CDR2 FQGNSA. V lost 5 bases and J lost 7; bases outside the gene matches: 10. The CDR3 contains 15 residues. The chain is built from TRBV7-2 and TRBJ2-1, with 8 bases fitting TRBD2. Input material: peripheral blood. This receptor was identified in a woman aged 70-85 years with acute or convalescent COVID-19. The CDR3 loop reads CASSQLGTSWNEQFF. CDR3 DNA sequence: TGTGCCAGCAGCCAACTCGGGACTAGTTGGAATGAGCAGTTCTTC. The full variable domain, rest sourced from reference TRBV7-2 and TRBJ2-1, is GAGVSQSPSNKVTEKGKDVELRCDPISGHTALYWYRQSLGQGLEFLIYFQGNSAPDKSGLPSDRFSAERTGGSVSTLTIQRTQQEDSAVYLCASSQLGTSWNEQFFGPGTRLTVL.